This T cell receptor (beta chain) is from a study of post-analysis software for immune sequencing data. General observations from the study: Among 5 or 6 TRBV segments more frequent in patients than controls were TRBV5-6, TRBV5-1 and TRBV20-1.

Note on this clonotype: Antigen unknown.

The CDR3 length is 14 residues. The ends were cut back, 1 base at V and 3 bases at J, with 8 bases in the middle. Looked up from germline, CDR1 is SGHTA and CDR2 is FQGNSA. Each TCR beta cDNA library carried unique molecular identifiers. Input populations of about 0.85 to 11 million T cells gave rise to 500,000 or so cDNA molecules. TCRdb analysed the PCR reads with MiXCR anew, one entry per CDR3 protein. This sample has about 820,000 distinct CDR3 sequences, with roughly half found just once. The chain carries TRBV7-2 and TRBJ2-3, with TRBD2 as a possible D gene (5 bases). The clonotype was recovered from a girl aged 5-17 years with multiple sclerosis. The sample taken for sequencing was blood. For the CDR3, the DNA is TGTGCCAGCAGCTTAGTCCTAGCAACAGATACGCAGTATTTT. Residues: CASSLVLATDTQYF. Variable domain in full (rest from reference TRBV7-2 and TRBJ2-3): GAGVSQSPSNKVTEKGKDVELRCDPISGHTALYWYRQSLGQGLEFLIYFQGNSAPDKSGLPSDRFSAERTGGSVSTLTIQRTQQEDSAVYLCASSLVLATDTQYFGPGTRLTVL.